The text below deals with one T cell receptor beta chain. Assay: immunoSEQ multiplex PCR; the TCRdb copy retains only in-frame clones and omits some. The sample lists fewer than 300,000 clones, roughly 90% occurring once. This sample stems from a study of blood T cell repertoires in COVID-19. The germline V gene encodes CDR1 LNHDA and CDR2 SQIVND (reference sequence). V was pared by 8 bases and J by 4 bases, with 14 bases of the junction left unmatched. The CDR3 is 16 residues long. The rearrangement joins TRBV19 to TRBJ1-5; 7 bases agree with TRBD1. Sequenced material: peripheral blood. This receptor was identified in a woman under 40 with acute or convalescent COVID-19. CDR3 protein: CASLMTGRMGNQPQHF. Written as DNA, the CDR3 is TGTGCCAGTTTAATGACAGGGAGAATGGGTAATCAGCCCCAGCATTTT.